Below, 13 T cell receptor beta chains from the same sample are listed, as sequenced in a study of cytomegalovirus exposure and HLA in healthy donors. 60 Vbeta and 13 Jbeta primers were used in PCR. Data came from immunoSEQ multiplex PCR; TCRdb stores just in-frame clones and leaves some out. This table holds approximately 100,000 clones, approximately 70% found once. The sample consisted of PBMCs. The receptors stem from a woman aged 45-65 years in good health and CMV-seronegative.

This chain links TRBV20-1 with TRBJ2-1, with 8 bases lining up with TRBD1. V lost 5 bases to trimming and J lost 10 bases; unmatched junction nucleotides: 4. The CDR3 is 11 amino acids. Germline assignment: CDR1 DFQATT and CDR2 SNEGSKA (reference sequence). CDR3 nucleotides: TGCAGTGCTGGACAGGGAGTAGAGCAGTTCTTC. This gives the protein CSAGQGVEQFF.

V and J are TRBV5-8 and TRBJ2-5; TRBD1 is a possible D gene (6 bases). The germline V gene has CDR1 SGHTS and CDR2 YDEGEE. CDR3 length: 14 residues. Trimming removed 2 bases at V and 1 base at J, with 9 bases between. CDR3 coding DNA: TGTGCCAGCAGCTTCGCAGGGGCCCAAGAGACCCAGTACTTC. Its translation: CASSFAGAQETQYF.

V and J are TRBV11-2 and TRBJ1-3, with D hard to call. The germline V gene has CDR1 SGHAT and CDR2 FQNNGV. The CDR3 runs 15 residues. V was shortened by 5 bases and J by 0 bases, with 11 bases between the two germline ends. CDR3 sequence: CASSPLVSSGNTIYF. DNA of the CDR3: TGTGCCAGCAGCCCTTTAGTCTCCTCTGGAAACACCATATATTTT.

In its sample, this clone was seen a few times. The chain couples TRBV7-9 to TRBJ2-4; D is perhaps TRBD1 (5 bases). V gave up 1 base and J gave up 6 bases, with 10 bases separating them. Germline CDR1 SEHNR, CDR2 FQNEAQ (reference sequence). The CDR3 is made up of 14 amino acids. The CDR3 nucleotides read TGTGCCAGCAGCTTAGGTGATCAGGGAAACATTCAGTACTTC. Encoded protein: CASSLGDQGNIQYF.

This rearrangement joins TRBV11-2 to TRBJ2-7; perhaps TRBD2 as D (6 bases). Germline V lookup: CDR1 SGHAT, CDR2 FQNNGV. Trimming took 3 bases from V and 5 from J, leaving 11 bases between them. The CDR3 runs 13 residues. CDR3 protein: CASSFGGKDEQYF. The CDR3 DNA follows: TGTGCCAGCAGCTTTGGGGGGAAGGACGAGCAGTACTTC.

The V and J genes are TRBV5-1 and TRBJ1-3; D uncertain. V shed 2 bases and J shed 0 bases, with 12 bases lying between them. This CDR3 has 16 amino acids. Germline V gene lookup returns CDR1 SGHRS and CDR2 YFSETQ. The chain's CDR3 is CASSLSTVLSGNTIYF. DNA for the CDR3: TGCGCCAGCAGCTTATCTACAGTTCTCTCTGGAAACACCATATATTTT.

The gene calls are TRBV4-1 and TRBJ2-7; 13 bases agree with TRBD2. The CDR3 is 18 amino acids. With V trimmed by 2 bases and J by 2 bases, 9 bases remained unmatched. The germline V gene has CDR1 MGHRA and CDR2 YSYEKL. The CDR3 region has the DNA TGCGCCAGCAGCCAACAGACTAGCGGGGGGCCTATAACCTACGAGCAGTACTTC. This gives the protein CASSQQTSGGPITYEQYF.

This clone was counted a single time. V is TRBV19 and J is TRBJ2-5, with 9 bases aligning to TRBD1. In germline, CDR1 is LNHDA, CDR2 SQIVND (reference sequence). Losses at the gene ends were 4 bases for V and 6 bases for J; bases not matched to a gene: 9. This CDR3 region has 15 residues. CDR3 sequence (DNA): TGTGCCAGTAGTAACACAGGGGGCGCGATGAAGACCCAGTACTTC. Translating it yields CASSNTGGAMKTQYF.

This sequence joins TRBV18 and TRBJ2-7; D call uncertain. Germline V gives CDR1 KGHSH, CDR2 LQKENI. This CDR3 has 14 amino acids. Trimming took off 0 bases at V and 6 bases at J, with 12 bases between the two ends. This chain's CDR3 is CASSPPSLPGEQYF. As DNA, the CDR3 is TGTGCCAGCTCACCACCGAGCCTCCCTGGCGAGCAGTACTTC.

This chain links TRBV10-2 with TRBJ2-1, with unresolved D. Between the trimmed V and J ends, which lost 0 bases and 0 bases, there was a span of 12 bases. From germline, CDR1 is WSHSY and CDR2 SAAADI. The length of the CDR3 is 17 residues. In DNA form, the CDR3 reads TGCGCCAGCAGTGAGTCAGTGAGAGGTAGCTCCTACAATGAGCAGTTCTTC. The encoded protein is CASSESVRGSSYNEQFF.

Turning to this clone: An end of the junction differs from the germline gene, which may be a read error. The identical CDR3 is also encoded by other nucleotide sequences in the sample. The rearrangement links TRBV18 to TRBJ1-1; TRBD1 matches at 9 bases. Germline V CDR1 and CDR2: KGHSH, LQKENI. This CDR3 comprises 13 residues. The CDR3, as DNA: TGTGCCAGTTCACAGGGGGCTAACACTGAAGCTTTCTTT. Its protein is CASSQGANTEAFF.

In its sample, this clone was seen a few times. This chain connects TRBV11-3 to TRBJ2-1; possibly TRBD2 for D (6 bases). V lost 5 bases and J 0 bases, leaving 14 bases between the germline ends. The CDR3 totals 16 residues. Looked up from germline, CDR1 is SGHNT and CDR2 is YENEEA. The CDR3 sequence: CASSTRDLGSYNEQFF. The CDR3 DNA sequence: TGTGCCAGCAGCACCCGGGACTTAGGCTCCTACAATGAGCAGTTCTTC.

The rearrangement uses TRBV7-9 and TRBJ2-7; 10 bases agree with TRBD2. The germline V gene has CDR1 SEHNR and CDR2 FQNEAQ (reference sequence). This CDR3 has 14 amino acids. V shed 1 base, J shed 4 bases, and the junction held 1 base outside the gene matches. This CDR3 is CASSLELAGYEQYF. The CDR3 DNA is TGTGCCAGCAGCTTAGAACTAGCGGGATACGAGCAGTACTTC. Supplemented by reference TRBV7-9 and TRBJ2-7, the full variable domain reads DTGVSQNPRHKITKRGQNVTFRCDPISEHNRLYWYRQTLGQGPEFLTYFQNEAQLEKSRLLSDRFSAERPKGSFSTLEIQRTEQGDSAMYLCASSLELAGYEQYFGPGTRLTVT.